The 21 T cell receptor beta chains below all came from one sample that was sequenced in a study of identical twins. TCRdb reprocessed the 5' RACE reads via MiXCR and lists one record per CDR3 protein. The table shows 200,000 to 250,000 distinct CDR3 sequences, with 7.5% occurring only once. These data also formed part of another study, on yellow fever vaccine responses in identical twins.

Specimen: memory (CD45RO+) T cells sorted from blood. Receptor source: a woman younger than 30 in good health.

This clonotype was counted many times. The junction does not match germline at one end; this may be a read error. This chain links TRBV2 with TRBJ2-5; 10 nucleotides agree with TRBD2. Germline V CDR1 and CDR2: SNHLY, FYNNEI. The CDR3 is made up of 14 amino acids. The CDR3 bases are TGTGCCAGCAGTCAAGCTAGCGGGGGAGAGACCCAGTACTTC. Translation: CASSQASGGETQYF.

This clonotype was seen ten or more times. The rearrangement uses TRBV7-2 and TRBJ1-1; D is undetermined. The CDR3 has 13 amino acids. Trimming stripped 1 base from V and 1 base from J, with 4 bases between. In germline, CDR1 is SGHTA, CDR2 FQGNSA. The CDR3 spells CASSLGKNTEAFF. In DNA form, the CDR3 reads TGTGCCAGCAGCTTAGGCAAGAACACTGAAGCTTTCTTT.

This chain uses TRBV6-1 with TRBJ2-5, with 8 bases fitting TRBD1. Germline V CDR1 and CDR2: MNHNS, SASEGT. With V trimmed by 6 bases and J by 0 bases, 6 bases remained unmatched. This CDR3 has 15 amino acids. The CDR3 DNA follows: TGTGCCAGCAGCCCCCGGGACAGGTACCAAGAGACCCAGTACTTC. Protein sequence: CASSPRDRYQETQYF.

This clonotype was recorded at least ten times. V gene TRBV4-3 combines with J gene TRBJ2-7; a weak D match, TRBD1 (5 bases). The CDR3 sequence is 14 residues long. V lost 5 bases and J 0 bases, leaving 11 bases between the germline ends. Germline CDR1 and CDR2: LGHNA and YSLEER. CDR3 nucleotides: TGCGCCAGCAGCAACCAGGGTAGCTCCTACGAGCAGTACTTC. As protein: CASSNQGSSYEQYF.

This clonotype was recorded a few times. This rearrangement joins TRBV11-2 to TRBJ2-1, with 7 bases aligning to TRBD2. Germline V gene lookup returns CDR1 SGHAT and CDR2 FQNNGV. Trimming removed 5 bases from V and 0 bases from J; junction bases left unmatched: 10. The CDR3 runs to 17 residues. The CDR3 bases are TGTGCCAGCAGCATTCGACTAGCTTCCCGCTCCTACAATGAGCAGTTCTTC. This codes for CASSIRLASRSYNEQFF.

This clonotype is medium-sized in the sample. V and J are TRBV7-2 and TRBJ2-7, with 7 nucleotides matching TRBD2. Germline values: CDR1 SGHTA, CDR2 FQGNSA. The V and J ends lost 1 base and 3 bases, in that order; junction bases with no gene match: 3. The CDR3 totals 14 residues. CDR3 in amino acids: CASSLGGSIYEQYF. The CDR3 bases are TGTGCCAGCAGCTTAGGCGGGAGTATCTACGAGCAGTACTTC.

This clonotype was counted ten times or more. This chain connects TRBV18 to TRBJ2-1, with a weak D call TRBD2 (5 bases). Germline V gene data show CDR1 as KGHSH and CDR2 as LQKENI. CDR3 length equals 15 residues. Trimming removed 6 bases at V and 4 bases at J, with 16 bases between. The CDR3 DNA follows: TGTGCCAGCTCGTCTTCCGGGGTGACATACAATGAGCAGTTCTTC. It encodes CASSSSGVTYNEQFF.

This clonotype was counted only a few times. The J gene is TRBJ1-2, the V gene TRBV7-9; tentative D call: TRBD1 (6 bases). Germline V lookup: CDR1 SEHNR, CDR2 FQNEAQ (reference sequence). The ends were cut back, 6 bases at V and 8 bases at J, with 13 bases in the middle. This CDR3 is built from 12 residues. As DNA, the CDR3 is TGTGCCAGCAGGAGACAGGTTTGGGGCTACACCTTC. Its translation: CASRRQVWGYTF.

This clonotype was seen only a few times. J is TRBJ1-6 and V is TRBV19, with no clear D. The V gene's germline CDR1 is LNHDA and CDR2 SQIVND (reference sequence). The V gene lost 3 bases and the J gene lost 1 base, with 10 bases spanning the gap. The CDR3 covers 16 residues. The CDR3 coding sequence is TGTGCCAGTAGTATCAGAGCTGAATCCTATAATTCACCCCTCCACTTT. This gives the protein CASSIRAESYNSPLHF.

In this sample, this clonotype turned up a few times. V usage is TRBV9 and J usage is TRBJ2-7; D gene ambiguous. Trimming removed 0 bases from V and 0 bases from J, with 7 bases in between. In germline, CDR1 is SGDLS, CDR2 YYNGEE. There are 14 residues in the CDR3. The CDR3: CASSVVGSSYEQYF. In nucleotides, the CDR3 is TGTGCCAGCAGCGTAGTCGGCAGCTCCTACGAGCAGTACTTC.

V and J are TRBV30 and TRBJ2-7; tentatively, D is TRBD1 (5 bases). The CDR3 extends over 14 amino acids. The germline V gene encodes CDR1 GTSNPN and CDR2 SVGIG (reference sequence). V shed 2 bases and J shed 3 bases, with 14 bases lying between them. CDR3 DNA: TGTGCCTGGAGTCCCCTTGGGGCAGGCTACGAGCAGTACTTC. It specifies CAWSPLGAGYEQYF.

V gene TRBV7-3 combines with J gene TRBJ2-3; D is ambiguous. This CDR3 is built from 14 residues. V was trimmed by 4 bases and J by 2 bases, leaving 10 bases between them. Germline V gene sequence: CDR1 SGHTA, CDR2 FQGTGA. The CDR3 DNA follows: TGTGCCAGCAGCTCGGGTAGGGACACAGATACGCAGTATTTT. This gives the protein CASSSGRDTDTQYF.

This clonotype was observed a handful of times. This chain joins TRBV19 and TRBJ2-1, with 9 nucleotides matching TRBD2. Germline V gene lookup returns CDR1 LNHDA and CDR2 SQIVND (reference sequence). The J segment lost 10 bases and the V segment lost 6 bases, leaving 1 base of the junction unmatched. This CDR3 is 11 amino acids long. The CDR3 sequence is CASRGLAEQFF. CDR3 DNA: TGTGCCAGTAGAGGACTAGCGGAGCAGTTCTTC.

The table lists this clonotype with many counts. The chain recombines TRBV6-4 with TRBJ2-1, with a weak D call TRBD2 (7 bases). CDR1 is MRHNA, CDR2 SNTAGT, per germline. V lost 3 bases to trimming and J lost 12 bases, with 24 bases between them. The CDR3 is 16 amino acids. The CDR3 nucleotides read TGTGCCAGCAGTGAGGGGGCTAGCGGAGGTACATTAGGGCAGTTCTTC. It codes for CASSEGASGGTLGQFF.

This clonotype was seen more than once but under ten times. CDR3 region: CASSQQGALPLHF. DNA for the CDR3: TGTGCCAGCAGCCAGCAGGGGGCTTTGCCCCTCCACTTT. The chain has TRBV4-2 and TRBJ1-6; TRBD1 agrees at 8 bases. Germline lookup yields CDR1 LGHNA and CDR2 YNFKEQ. Losses at the gene ends were 3 bases for V and 13 bases for J; bases not matched to a gene: 5. The CDR3 totals 13 residues.

The chain combines TRBV9 with TRBJ2-5, with D unclear. The CDR3 spans 14 residues. Germline-derived CDR1 and CDR2 are SGDLS and YYNGEE. V gave up 0 bases and J gave up 1 base, with 7 bases separating them. The CDR3 region is CASSVGPAQETQYF. CDR3 sequence (DNA): TGTGCCAGCAGCGTAGGCCCTGCCCAAGAGACCCAGTACTTC.

This chain uses TRBV11-3 with TRBJ2-2, with D unclear. The CDR3 is made up of 13 amino acids. Germline-derived CDR1 and CDR2 are SGHNT and YENEEA. V gave up 2 bases and J gave up 6 bases, with 7 bases separating them. CDR3 amino acids: CASSLRSPGELFF. CDR3 DNA sequence: TGTGCCAGCAGCTTACGATCCCCCGGGGAGCTGTTTTTT.

This chain links TRBV18 with TRBJ2-5; 8 bases line up with TRBD2. CDR1 and CDR2 from the germline V gene are KGHSH and LQKENI. With V trimmed by 3 bases and J by 4 bases, 7 bases remained unmatched. The CDR3 covers 15 residues. CDR3 coding DNA: TGTGCCAGCTCACCGTCGGTTCGGGGGGGAGAGACCCAGTACTTC. Protein product: CASSPSVRGGETQYF. Full variable domain (outside the CDR3, taken from reference TRBV18 and TRBJ2-5): NAGVMQNPRHLVRRRGQEARLRCSPMKGHSHVYWYRQLPEEGLKFMVYLQKENIIDESGMPKERFSAEFPKEGPSILRIQQVVRGDSAAYFCASSPSVRGGETQYFGPGTRLLVL.

The chain uses TRBV28 and TRBJ1-2; D remains ambiguous. V lost 8 bases, J lost 4 bases, and 17 bases lay in between. The CDR3 has 14 amino acids. Germline loops: CDR1 MDHEN, CDR2 SYDVKM. The CDR3 is CASGRSWARYGYTF. The CDR3 DNA sequence: TGTGCCAGCGGTAGGTCGTGGGCCCGCTATGGCTACACCTTC.

Of note for this clonotype: Germline and junction disagree at one end, which may indicate a read error. This chain links TRBV7-3 with TRBJ1-6; 9 nucleotides align to TRBD1. The CDR3 loop spans 14 amino acids. Germline V gene sequence: CDR1 SGHTA, CDR2 FQGTGA. The chain's CDR3 is CVSSLTGTGSPLHF. The CDR3 coding sequence is TGTGTCAGCAGCTTAACCGGGACAGGGTCACCCCTCCACTTT.

This clonotype was counted many times. The chain couples TRBV12-3 or TRBV12-4 to TRBJ1-1; D not certain. V lost 3 bases, J lost 1 base, and 6 bases lay in between. CDR3 size: 13 residues. The CDR3 DNA sequence: TGTGCCAGCAGTTTCGGGCAGAACACTGAAGCTTTCTTT. As protein: CASSFGQNTEAFF.